This T cell receptor beta chain was identified during a study of shared clonotypes between healthy human individuals. Profiling relied on immunoSEQ multiplex PCR, and the TCRdb table lists in-frame clones only, not all of them. The top ten hold over 10% of the sample, which has about 510,000 clones, less than 85% seen once. Germline assignment: CDR1 MDHEN and CDR2 SYDVKM. There are 13 residues in the CDR3. The V end lost 2 bases, the J end lost 8 bases, and 12 bases lay between the germline ends. Sequencing was done on a sample of PBMCs. The chain carries TRBV28 and TRBJ1-2; TRBD1 might be the D (5 bases). The sequence came from a middle-aged woman in good health. Some clones in this sample may be carry-over from other donors' samples. The CDR3 DNA sequence: TGTGCCAGCAGTTTAGGAGGGGCGGAGGGCTACACCTTC. Translation: CASSLGGAEGYTF.